This T cell receptor (beta chain) was sequenced during a study of blood T cell repertoires in COVID-19. Turning to the study itself: From the United States, Italy and Spain came samples of acute and convalescent COVID-19.

This CDR3 is 13 amino acids long. Germline V CDR1 and CDR2: ENHRY, SYGVKD. Trimming removed 6 bases from V and 3 bases from J, with 11 bases in between. Per the original methods: The authors estimated nucleated cell counts from reference gene primer amplification. Repertoires were generated with immunoSEQ multiplex PCR, while TCRdb's copy carries only in-frame clones and drops some. That table gives V, J and clone size, and the DNA gave D and trimming. Of about 20,000 clones listed, 85% to 90% were seen once; the top ten hold less than 5%. The sequence came from a man aged 45 to 65 with active COVID-19. J is TRBJ1-1 and V is TRBV10-3, with D hard to call. The material sequenced was peripheral blood. The CDR3 sequence is CAISREEYTEAFF. Here the CDR3 DNA reads TGTGCCATCAGCCGGGAGGAGTACACTGAAGCTTTCTTT.